This entry concerns a single TCR beta chain. Its target is unknown. This record belongs to a study of T cells expressing NK-cell markers. At the level of the study: Seven of the eight sequenced donors were HCMV-seropositive; one was seronegative.

Whole-study results and caveats: HCMV specificity of the expanded NKG2C+ T cell clones was not established.

TCRdb processed the 5' RACE reads again and assigns one entry to each CDR3 protein, with no DNA. This sample lists a few hundred thousand distinct CDR3 sequences; its ten largest clones have 5.2%. This sequence originates from a man aged 18-69 years in good health. The sequencing sample was made of blood T cells: a sorted CD56 or NKG2C T cell subset, CD4+ or CD8+ T cells, or bulk PBMC T cells (not recorded which).

The CDR3 loop reads CAISEKGRVNQPQHF. This chain links TRBV10-3 with TRBJ1-5; without DNA, the TCRdb call of TRBD1 cannot be checked. The CDR3 has 15 residues. Germline values: CDR1 ENHRY, CDR2 SYGVKD.